The next 2 T cell receptor beta chains were all read from a single sample in a study of cytotoxic CD8 clonotypes in ibrutinib-treated CLL. Clones were sequenced by immunoSEQ multiplex PCR, and TCRdb holds only the in-frame ones, with some missing. The sample consists of about 270,000 clones, around 77% of them appearing once. The source material was PBMCs, sampled at disease progression, from a patient treated with ibrutinib. The receptors were gathered from a human donor with chronic lymphocytic leukemia.

The V gene is TRBV29-1, the J gene TRBJ1-2; no clear D. V shed 4 bases and J shed 1 base, with 7 bases lying between them. Germline CDR1 and CDR2: SQVTM and ANQGSEA. This CDR3 spans 12 amino acids. CDR3 loop: CSVVADNYGYTF. CDR3 coding DNA: TGCAGCGTTGTGGCAGATAACTATGGCTACACCTTC. Drawing the rest from reference TRBV29-1 and TRBJ1-2, the complete variable domain is SAVISQKPSRDICQRGTSLTIQCQVDSQVTMMFWYRQQPGQSLTLIATANQGSEATYESGFVIDKFPISRPNLTFSTLTVSNMSPEDSSIYLCSVVADNYGYTFGSGTRLTVV.

J is TRBJ2-3 and V is TRBV15, with D hard to call. Deletions cut 5 bases from V and 1 base from J, with 10 bases between. CDR1 and CDR2 from the germline V gene are LNHNV and YYDKDF (reference sequence). This CDR3 region has 14 residues. This CDR3 is CATSGQRGTDTQYF. The CDR3 DNA is TGTGCCACCAGCGGGCAAAGGGGCACAGATACGCAGTATTTT.